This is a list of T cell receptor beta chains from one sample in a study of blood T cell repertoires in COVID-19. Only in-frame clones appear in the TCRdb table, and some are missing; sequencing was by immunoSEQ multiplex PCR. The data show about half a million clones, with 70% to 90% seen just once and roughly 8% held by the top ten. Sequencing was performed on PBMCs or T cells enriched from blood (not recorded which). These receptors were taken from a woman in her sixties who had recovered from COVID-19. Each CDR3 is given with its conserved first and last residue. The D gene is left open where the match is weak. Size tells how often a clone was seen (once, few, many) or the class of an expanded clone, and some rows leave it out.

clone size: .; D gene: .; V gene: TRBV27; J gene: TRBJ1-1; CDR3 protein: CASSLYPGSTEAFF; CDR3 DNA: TGTGCCAGCAGTTTATACCCGGGGAGCACTGAAGCTTTCTTT
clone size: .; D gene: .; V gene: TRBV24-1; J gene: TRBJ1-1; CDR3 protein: CATRLGVNTEAFF; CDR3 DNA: TGTGCCACCAGACTCGGAGTGAACACTGAAGCTTTCTTT
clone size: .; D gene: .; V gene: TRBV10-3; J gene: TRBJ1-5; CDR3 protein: CAISEGGKPQHF; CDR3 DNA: TGTGCCATCAGTGAAGGGGGAAAGCCCCAGCATTTT
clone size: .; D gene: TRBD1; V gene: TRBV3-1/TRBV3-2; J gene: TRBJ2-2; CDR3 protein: CASSQAGGLIRELFF; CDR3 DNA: TGTGCCAGCAGCCAAGCAGGGGGCCTAATACGGGAGCTGTTTTTT
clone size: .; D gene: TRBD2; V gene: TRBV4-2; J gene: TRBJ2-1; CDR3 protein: CASSQTVIRLTGGPNEQFF; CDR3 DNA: TGTGCCAGCAGCCAGACGGTAATTCGATTAACGGGGGGGCCCAATGAGCAGTTCTTC
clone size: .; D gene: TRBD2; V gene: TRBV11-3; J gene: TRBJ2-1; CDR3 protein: CASSLIVGGEQFF; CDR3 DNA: TGTGCCAGCAGCTTAATCGTCGGGGGGGAGCAGTTCTTC
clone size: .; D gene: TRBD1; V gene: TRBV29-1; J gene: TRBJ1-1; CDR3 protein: CSVDRQGETEAFF; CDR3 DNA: TGCAGCGTCGACCGACAGGGGGAAACTGAAGCTTTCTTT
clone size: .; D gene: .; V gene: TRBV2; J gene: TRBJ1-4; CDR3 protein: CASSEALGQGREKLFF; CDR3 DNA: TGTGCCAGCAGTGAAGCGCTCGGACAAGGAAGAGAAAAACTGTTTTTT
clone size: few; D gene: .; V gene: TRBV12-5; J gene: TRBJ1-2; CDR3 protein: CASAPQGFYGYTF; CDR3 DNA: TGTGCTAGTGCCCCCCAGGGCTTTTATGGCTACACCTTC
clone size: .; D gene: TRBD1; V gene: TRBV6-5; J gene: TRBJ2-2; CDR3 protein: CASSITGGNTGELFF; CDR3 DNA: TGTGCCAGCAGTATTACAGGGGGAAACACCGGGGAGCTGTTTTTT
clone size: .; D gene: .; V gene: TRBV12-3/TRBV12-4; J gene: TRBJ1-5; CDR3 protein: CASGRVGPQHF; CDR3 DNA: TGTGCCAGCGGGCGGGTAGGGCCCCAGCATTTT
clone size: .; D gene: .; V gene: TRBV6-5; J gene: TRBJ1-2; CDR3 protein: CASGPLYGYTF; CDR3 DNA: TGTGCCAGCGGGCCTCTCTATGGCTACACCTTC
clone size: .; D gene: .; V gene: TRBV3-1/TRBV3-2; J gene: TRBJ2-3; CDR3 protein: CASSPYRGGGGTQYF; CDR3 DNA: TGTGCCAGCAGCCCTTACAGAGGGGGGGGCGGCACGCAGTATTTT
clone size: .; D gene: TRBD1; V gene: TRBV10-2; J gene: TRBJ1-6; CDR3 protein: CASKGTGLSPLHF; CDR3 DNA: TGCGCCAGCAAGGGGACAGGGCTTTCACCCCTCCACTTT
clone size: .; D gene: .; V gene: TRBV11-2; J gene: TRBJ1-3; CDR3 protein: CASSLDYSFGSASGNTIYF; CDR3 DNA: TGTGCCAGCAGCTTAGATTATTCGTTTGGCAGCGCCTCTGGAAACACCATATATTTT
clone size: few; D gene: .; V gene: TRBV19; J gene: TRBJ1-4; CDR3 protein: CASSYGGAGEKLFF; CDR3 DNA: TGTGCCAGTAGTTATGGGGGCGCGGGTGAAAAACTGTTTTTT
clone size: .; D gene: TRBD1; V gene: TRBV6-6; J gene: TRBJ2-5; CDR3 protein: CASSPIDRVQETQYF; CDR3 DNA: TGTGCCAGCAGTCCAATTGACAGGGTCCAAGAGACCCAGTACTTC
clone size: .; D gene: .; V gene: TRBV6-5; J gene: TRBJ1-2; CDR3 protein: CASSHTSTQGYGYTF; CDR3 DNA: TGTGCCAGCAGTCATACATCGACTCAGGGGTATGGCTACACCTTC
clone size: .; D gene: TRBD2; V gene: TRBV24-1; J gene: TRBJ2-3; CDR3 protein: CATSDSGTSKTDTQYF; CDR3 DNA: TGTGCCACCAGTGACTCCGGGACTAGTAAAACAGATACGCAGTATTTT
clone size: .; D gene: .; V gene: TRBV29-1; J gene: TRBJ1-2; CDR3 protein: CSVEIVRDGSANYGYTF; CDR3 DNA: TGCAGCGTTGAGATAGTGCGAGACGGCAGCGCTAACTATGGCTACACCTTC
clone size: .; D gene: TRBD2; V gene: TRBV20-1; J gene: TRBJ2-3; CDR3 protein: CSASGAGGKSTDTQYF; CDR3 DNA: TGCAGTGCTAGTGGAGCGGGGGGCAAGAGCACAGATACGCAGTATTTT
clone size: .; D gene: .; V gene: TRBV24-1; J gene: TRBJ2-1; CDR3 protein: CATSDTPTLGAYNEQFF; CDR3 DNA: TGTGCCACCAGTGATACTCCGACACTCGGGGCCTACAATGAGCAGTTCTTC
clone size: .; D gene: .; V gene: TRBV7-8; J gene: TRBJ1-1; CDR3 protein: CASSLLFYGGSMNTEAFF; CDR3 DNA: TGTGCCAGCAGCTTACTCTTTTACGGGGGTTCCATGAACACTGAAGCTTTCTTT
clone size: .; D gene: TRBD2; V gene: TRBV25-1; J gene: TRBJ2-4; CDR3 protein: CASSGVTSGVAKNIQYF; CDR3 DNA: TGTGCCAGCAGTGGAGTCACTAGCGGGGTAGCCAAAAACATTCAGTACTTC
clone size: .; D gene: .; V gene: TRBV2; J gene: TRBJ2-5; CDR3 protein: CASSAGYQETQYF; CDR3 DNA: TGTGCCAGCAGTGCCGGGTACCAAGAGACCCAGTACTTC
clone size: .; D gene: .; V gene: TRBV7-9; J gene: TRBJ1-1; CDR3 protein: CASSSREEGTEAFF; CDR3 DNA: TGTGCCAGCAGCTCGCGTGAGGAGGGGACTGAAGCTTTCTTT
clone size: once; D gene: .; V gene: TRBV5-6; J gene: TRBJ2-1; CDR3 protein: CASSLRRDTNEQFF; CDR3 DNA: TGTGCCAGCAGCTTACGCCGGGACACCAATGAGCAGTTCTTC
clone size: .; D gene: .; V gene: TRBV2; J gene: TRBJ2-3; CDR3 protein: CASSEAGRFTDTQYF; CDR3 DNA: TGTGCCAGCAGTGAAGCGGGGAGGTTTACAGATACGCAGTATTTT
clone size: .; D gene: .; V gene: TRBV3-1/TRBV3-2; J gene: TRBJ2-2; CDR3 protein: CASRNTVGTGELFF; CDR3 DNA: TGTGCCAGCAGAAACACAGTAGGCACCGGGGAGCTGTTTTTT
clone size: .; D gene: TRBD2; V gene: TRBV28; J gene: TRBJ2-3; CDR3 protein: CASSLILGSGGALDTQYF; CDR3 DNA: TGTGCCAGCAGTTTAATCTTGGGTAGCGGGGGGGCCTTAGATACGCAGTATTTT
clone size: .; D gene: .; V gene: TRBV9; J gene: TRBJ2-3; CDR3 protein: CASSPYSTDTQYF; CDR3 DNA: TGTGCCAGCAGCCCCTATAGCACAGATACGCAGTATTTT
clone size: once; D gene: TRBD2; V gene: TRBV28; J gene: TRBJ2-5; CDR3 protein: CATKRGAMYQETQYF; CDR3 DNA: TGTGCCACAAAGCGGGGGGCTATGTACCAAGAGACCCAGTACTTC
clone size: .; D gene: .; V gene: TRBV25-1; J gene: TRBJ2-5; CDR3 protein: CASSPPSGGGETQYF; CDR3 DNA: TGTGCCAGCTCTCCGCCATCCGGGGGTGGAGAGACCCAGTACTTC
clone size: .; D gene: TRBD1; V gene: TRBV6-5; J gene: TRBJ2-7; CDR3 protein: CASSPRGRVPYEQYF; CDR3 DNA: TGTGCCAGCAGCCCCAGGGGGCGCGTCCCCTACGAGCAGTACTTC
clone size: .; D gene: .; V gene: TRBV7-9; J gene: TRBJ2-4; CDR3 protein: CASSPSVSVAKNIQYF; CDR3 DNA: TGTGCCAGCAGCCCATCTGTGTCGGTAGCCAAAAACATTCAGTACTTC
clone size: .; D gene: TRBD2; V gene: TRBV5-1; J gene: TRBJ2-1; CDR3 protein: CASSIGGTSGVNEQFF; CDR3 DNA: TGCGCCAGCAGTATTGGTGGGACTAGCGGGGTCAATGAGCAGTTCTTC
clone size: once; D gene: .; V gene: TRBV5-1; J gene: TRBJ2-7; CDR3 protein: CASSLDPGREQYF; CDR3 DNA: TGCGCCAGCAGCTTGGACCCAGGGAGGGAGCAGTACTTC
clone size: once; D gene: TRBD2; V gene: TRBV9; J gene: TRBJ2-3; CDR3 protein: CASSVASGEGTQYF; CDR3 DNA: TGTGCCAGCAGCGTAGCTAGCGGGGAGGGTACGCAGTATTTT
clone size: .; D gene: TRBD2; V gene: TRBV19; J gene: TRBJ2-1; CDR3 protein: CASSITLAGGYNEQFF; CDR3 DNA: TGTGCCAGTAGTATCACTCTAGCGGGGGGCTACAATGAGCAGTTCTTC
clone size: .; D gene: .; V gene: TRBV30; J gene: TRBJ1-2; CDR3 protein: CAWGTSYGYTF; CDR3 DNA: TGTGCCTGGGGGACAAGCTATGGCTACACCTTC
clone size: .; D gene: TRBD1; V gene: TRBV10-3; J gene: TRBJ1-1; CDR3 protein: CAIRRQGDGTEAFF; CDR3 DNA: TGTGCCATTCGGCGACAGGGGGATGGGACTGAAGCTTTCTTT
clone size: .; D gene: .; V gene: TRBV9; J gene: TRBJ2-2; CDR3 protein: CASSPSARARTGELFF; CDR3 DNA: TGTGCCAGCAGCCCGTCCGCGAGGGCGAGGACCGGGGAGCTGTTTTTT
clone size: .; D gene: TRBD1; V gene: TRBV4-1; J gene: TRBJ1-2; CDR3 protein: CASSHFPSGTGGSGYTF; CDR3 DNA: TGCGCCAGCAGCCACTTCCCCTCCGGGACAGGGGGCTCTGGCTACACCTTC
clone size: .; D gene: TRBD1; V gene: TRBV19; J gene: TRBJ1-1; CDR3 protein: CASSIERDRLRGMNTEAFF; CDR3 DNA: TGTGCCAGTAGTATAGAAAGGGACAGACTTAGGGGGATGAACACTGAAGCTTTCTTT
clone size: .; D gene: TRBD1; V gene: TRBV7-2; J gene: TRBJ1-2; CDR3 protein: CASSDRGGLGYTF; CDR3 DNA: TGTGCCAGCAGCGACAGGGGAGGACTTGGCTACACCTTC
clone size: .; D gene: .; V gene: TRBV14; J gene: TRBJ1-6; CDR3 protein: CASSQLQGSPLHF; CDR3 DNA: TGTGCCAGCAGCCAACTTCAGGGTTCACCCCTCCACTTT
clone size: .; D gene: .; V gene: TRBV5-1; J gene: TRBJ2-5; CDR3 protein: CASSLGAGRQETQYF; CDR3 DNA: TGCGCCAGCAGCTTGGGGGCAGGGAGGCAAGAGACCCAGTACTTC
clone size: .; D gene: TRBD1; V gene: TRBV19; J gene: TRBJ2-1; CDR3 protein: CARQIDRGDYNEQFF; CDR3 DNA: TGTGCCAGGCAAATCGACAGGGGGGACTACAATGAGCAGTTCTTC
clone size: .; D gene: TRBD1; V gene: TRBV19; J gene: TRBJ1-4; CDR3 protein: CASTGRQGKEKLFF; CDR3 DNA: TGTGCCAGTACCGGGAGACAGGGGAAAGAAAAACTGTTTTTT
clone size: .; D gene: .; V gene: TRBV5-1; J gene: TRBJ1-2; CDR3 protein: CASSLGQGGGLDGYTF; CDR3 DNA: TGCGCCAGCAGCTTAGGCCAGGGAGGCGGCCTGGACGGCTACACCTTC
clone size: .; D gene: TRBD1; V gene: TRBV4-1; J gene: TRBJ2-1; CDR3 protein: CASSQDQGQDPGSSYNEQFF; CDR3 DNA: TGCGCCAGCAGCCAAGATCAAGGACAGGATCCCGGTAGCTCCTACAATGAGCAGTTCTTC